The 22 T cell receptor beta chains below come from one sample, sequenced in a study of blood T cell repertoires in COVID-19. Libraries were prepared by immunoSEQ multiplex PCR; TCRdb keeps only in-frame clonotypes and omits some of them. The data contain some 73,000 clones, about nine tenths of them seen just once; the ten biggest clones take up about 7%. Sequencing input: peripheral blood. The source is a human donor in a cohort sampled during active COVID-19.

The chain combines TRBV19 with TRBJ2-7; TRBD1 aligns across 9 bases. The CDR3 is made up of 14 amino acids. The V and J ends lost 4 bases and 6 bases, in that order; junction bases with no gene match: 7. The germline V gene encodes CDR1 LNHDA and CDR2 SQIVND (reference sequence). CDR3 residues: CASSTGTGTIEQYF. DNA of the CDR3: TGTGCCAGTAGTACCGGGACAGGGACTATCGAGCAGTACTTC.

This sequence joins TRBV6-6 and TRBJ2-5; 7 nucleotides match TRBD2. The length of the CDR3 is 13 residues. The V segment lost 7 bases and the J segment 4 bases; nucleotides outside the gene matches: 6. CDR1 is MNHNY and CDR2 is SVGAGI in the germline V gene (reference sequence). CDR3 in amino acids: CASTPAGIETQYF. For the CDR3, the DNA is TGTGCCAGCACCCCAGCGGGGATAGAGACCCAGTACTTC.

The gene calls are TRBV30 and TRBJ1-1; no clear D. Germline assignment: CDR1 GTSNPN and CDR2 SVGIG (reference sequence). The CDR3 runs 14 residues. The V and J ends lost 0 bases and 7 bases respectively, with 15 bases between them. In nucleotides, the CDR3 is TGTGCCTGGAGTGTACCTGGCCAAACGAATGAAGCTTTCTTT. Protein: CAWSVPGQTNEAFF.

This chain connects TRBV5-6 to TRBJ1-2; the D gene is possibly TRBD1 (5 bases). Germline V CDR1 and CDR2: SGHDT, YYEEEE. V lost 0 bases, J lost 1 base, and 13 bases lay in between. The CDR3 is 16 amino acids. CDR3 sequence: CASSLVSAGFNYGYTF. Here the CDR3 DNA reads TGTGCCAGCAGCTTGGTGTCGGCAGGGTTTAACTATGGCTACACCTTC.

This chain links TRBV10-2 with TRBJ2-2; 9 nucleotides align to TRBD2. Trimming cost V 6 bases and J 4 bases; bases outside gene matches: 15. The CDR3 runs 18 residues. Germline assignment: CDR1 WSHSY and CDR2 SAAADI. In nucleotides, the CDR3 is TGCGCCAGCAGCCCGGGGCTAGCGGGGCCGGTCCGCACCGGGGAGCTGTTTTTT. As protein: CASSPGLAGPVRTGELFF.

The genes are TRBV9 and TRBJ2-7; D perhaps matches TRBD1 (6 bases). V lost 4 bases to trimming and J lost 2 bases, with 10 bases between them. CDR1 and CDR2 (germline): SGDLS, YYNGEE. The CDR3 runs to 13 residues. CDR3 protein: CASSLGQTYEQYF. CDR3 in DNA: TGTGCCAGCAGCTTAGGACAGACCTACGAGCAGTACTTC.

The rearrangement joins TRBV18 to TRBJ1-4; no firm D call. Trimming stripped 6 bases from V and 3 bases from J, with 20 bases between. CDR1 KGHSH and CDR2 LQKENI come from the germline V gene. CDR3 length: 17 residues. The CDR3 DNA follows: TGTGCCAGCTCGCTCTTCGACCGGGGAGTCGCTAATGAAAAACTGTTTTTT. Translation: CASSLFDRGVANEKLFF.

The chain links TRBV7-2 to TRBJ1-1; a possible D gene is TRBD1 (6 bases). Germline CDR1 reads SGHTA; CDR2 reads FQGNSA. This CDR3 comprises 14 residues. V lost 7 bases and J lost 0, with 12 bases in between. CDR3 coding DNA: TGTGCCAGCAACCGACAGGCCTTGAACACTGAAGCTTTCTTT. Translating it yields CASNRQALNTEAFF.

The CDR3 here is CASSVGLVSEDTQYF. The CDR3 DNA reads as TGTGCCAGCAGCGTAGGATTGGTTAGCGAAGATACGCAGTATTTT. The chain recombines TRBV9 with TRBJ2-3; maybe TRBD2 (5 bases). Trimming shortened V by 0 bases and J by 5 bases, and 13 bases separated the two germline ends. Germline CDR1 and CDR2: SGDLS and YYNGEE. This CDR3 has 15 residues.

The J gene is TRBJ2-7, the V gene TRBV10-2; 9 nucleotides line up with TRBD1. CDR1 is WSHSY, CDR2 SAAADI, per germline. Unmatched junction bases numbered 7, after V lost 7 bases and J lost 6 bases. The CDR3 runs to 13 residues. The DNA of the CDR3 is TGCGCCAGCATGACAGGGGGAAAGGGCGAGCAGTACTTC. Translating it yields CASMTGGKGEQYF.

Only one count was recorded for this clone. This chain connects TRBV20-1 to TRBJ2-3; D not certain. The germline CDR1 and CDR2 sequences are DFQATT and SNEGSKA (reference sequence). V dropped 0 bases and J dropped 10 bases, with 8 bases sitting between them. CDR3 size: 11 residues. The CDR3 spells CSAREAVPQYF. The DNA for the CDR3 is TGCAGTGCTAGAGAGGCGGTCCCGCAGTATTTT.

The V call is TRBV7-6, the J call TRBJ2-1, with D perhaps TRBD1 (5 bases). CDR1 is SGHVS and CDR2 is FNYEAQ in the germline V gene. This CDR3 spans 15 amino acids. The V end lost 0 bases, the J end lost 7 bases, and 13 bases lay between the germline ends. The CDR3 is CASSLAQSQGNEQFF. CDR3 bases: TGTGCCAGCAGCTTAGCGCAGAGCCAGGGTAATGAGCAGTTCTTC.

CDR3 amino acids: CAWSDTWRVATNEKLFF. The CDR3 bases are TGTGCCTGGAGCGATACCTGGCGGGTTGCAACTAATGAAAAACTGTTTTTT. J is TRBJ1-4 and V is TRBV30, with D uncertain. CDR1 is GTSNPN, CDR2 SVGIG, per germline (reference sequence). The CDR3 contains 17 residues. V was cut by 3 bases and J by 0 bases, with 17 bases left in between.

The chain has TRBV11-3 and TRBJ2-5, with 10 bases lining up with TRBD2. Germline-derived CDR1 and CDR2 are SGHNT and YENEEA. With V trimmed by 5 bases and J by 5 bases, 2 bases remained unmatched. The length of the CDR3 is 13 residues. The CDR3 DNA is TGTGCCAGCAGCCGACTAGCGGGTGAGACCCAGTACTTC. Translating gives CASSRLAGETQYF.

The genes are TRBV7-6 and TRBJ1-4, with no clear D. This CDR3 comprises 14 residues. Germline V gene lookup returns CDR1 SGHVS and CDR2 FNYEAQ. V was clipped by 1 base and J by 8 bases, with 11 bases between them. The CDR3 DNA reads as TGTGCCAGCAGCTTAGGGGAGAGTCGCGAAAAACTGTTTTTT. This encodes CASSLGESREKLFF. Full variable domain (rest looked up from reference TRBV7-6 and TRBJ1-4): GAGVSQSPRYKVTKRGQDVALRCDPISGHVSLYWYRQALGQGPEFLTYFNYEAQQDKSGLPNDRFSAERPEGSISTLTIQRTEQRDSAMYRCASSLGESREKLFFGSGTQLSVL.

The chain recombines TRBV5-6 with TRBJ2-2; TRBD2 is a possible D gene (7 bases). Germline-derived CDR1 and CDR2 are SGHDT and YYEEEE. The CDR3 spans 15 residues. The V and J ends lost 4 bases and 5 bases respectively, with 15 bases between them. CDR3 DNA: TGTGCCAGCAGCCTTTACAGGGAGGGAACCGGGGAGCTGTTTTTT. It encodes CASSLYREGTGELFF.

V is TRBV28 and J is TRBJ2-7, with TRBD2 identical over 10 bases. The V gene's germline CDR1 is MDHEN and CDR2 SYDVKM. The ends lost 2 bases at V and 2 bases at J; junction bases unmatched: 0. The length of the CDR3 is 14 residues. The CDR3 loop is CASSLSGGAYEQYF. The CDR3 bases are TGTGCCAGCAGTTTAAGCGGGGGGGCCTACGAGCAGTACTTC.

The chain recombines TRBV5-1 with TRBJ2-5; a weak D match, TRBD2 (6 bases). This CDR3 region has 14 residues. Germline-derived CDR1 and CDR2 are SGHRS and YFSETQ. The V gene lost 2 bases and the J gene lost 1 base, with 9 bases spanning the gap. CDR3 DNA sequence: TGCGCCAGCAGCTTCGGGCGGGGCCAAGAGACCCAGTACTTC. Residues: CASSFGRGQETQYF. The full variable domain, in which reference TRBV5-1 and TRBJ2-5 provide the parts outside the CDR3, is KAGVTQTPRYLIKTRGQQVTLSCSPISGHRSVSWYQQTPGQGLQFLFEYFSETQRNKGNFPGRFSGRQFSNSRSEMNVSTLELGDSALYLCASSFGRGQETQYFGPGTRLLVL.

The chain links TRBV25-1 to TRBJ1-1, with 9 nucleotides matching TRBD1. The V gene end was trimmed by 2 bases and the J gene end by 6 bases; junction bases not matched to a gene: 10. The germline CDR1 and CDR2 sequences are MGHDK and SYGVNS. The CDR3 sequence is 16 residues long. The CDR3 protein is CASSETGTGFPSEAFF. The CDR3 region has the DNA TGTGCCAGCAGTGAAACCGGGACAGGGTTTCCCTCTGAAGCTTTCTTT.

This clone was recorded only once. The chain combines TRBV5-1 with TRBJ2-2; D not resolved. Trimming stripped 7 bases from V and 7 bases from J, with 14 bases between. Germline CDR1 and CDR2: SGHRS and YFSETQ. This CDR3 spans 13 amino acids. The CDR3 protein is CASALLADGELFF. CDR3 sequence (DNA): TGCGCCAGCGCACTGTTGGCGGACGGGGAGCTGTTTTTT. Drawing the rest from reference TRBV5-1 and TRBJ2-2, the complete variable domain is KAGVTQTPRYLIKTRGQQVTLSCSPISGHRSVSWYQQTPGQGLQFLFEYFSETQRNKGNFPGRFSGRQFSNSRSEMNVSTLELGDSALYLCASALLADGELFFGEGSRLTVL.

This chain joins TRBV5-1 and TRBJ2-7; no clear D. This CDR3 comprises 13 residues. V shed 0 bases and J shed 1 base, with 5 bases lying between them. The germline CDR1 and CDR2 sequences are SGHRS and YFSETQ. The CDR3 sequence: CASSLALSYEQYF. The CDR3 coding sequence is TGCGCCAGCAGCTTGGCTTTATCCTACGAGCAGTACTTC.

The gene calls are TRBV27 and TRBJ2-3; D is uncertain. Germline V gives CDR1 MNHEY, CDR2 SMNVEV (reference sequence). CDR3 length: 12 residues. V was shortened by 5 bases and J by 5 bases, with 8 bases between the two germline ends. The CDR3 sequence: CASSLSGDTQYF. The CDR3, as DNA: TGTGCCAGCAGTCTGTCGGGAGATACGCAGTATTTT.